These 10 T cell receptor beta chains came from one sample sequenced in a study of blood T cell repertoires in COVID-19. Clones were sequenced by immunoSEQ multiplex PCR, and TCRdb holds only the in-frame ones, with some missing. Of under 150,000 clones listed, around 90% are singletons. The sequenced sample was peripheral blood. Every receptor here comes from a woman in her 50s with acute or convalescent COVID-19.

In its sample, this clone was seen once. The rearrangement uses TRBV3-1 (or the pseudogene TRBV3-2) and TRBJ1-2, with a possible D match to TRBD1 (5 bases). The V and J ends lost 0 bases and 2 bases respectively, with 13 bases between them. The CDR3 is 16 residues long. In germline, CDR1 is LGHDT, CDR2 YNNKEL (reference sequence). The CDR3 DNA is TGTGCCAGCAGCCAAGATTTGCAGGGCCTCAACTATGGCTACACCTTC. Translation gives CASSQDLQGLNYGYTF.

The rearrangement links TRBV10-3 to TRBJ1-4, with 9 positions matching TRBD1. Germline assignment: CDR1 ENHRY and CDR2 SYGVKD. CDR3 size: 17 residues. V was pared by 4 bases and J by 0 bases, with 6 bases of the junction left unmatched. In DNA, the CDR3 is TGTGCCATCAGTGGGGGGACAGGGCCCGCAACTAATGAAAAACTGTTTTTT. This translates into CAISGGTGPATNEKLFF.

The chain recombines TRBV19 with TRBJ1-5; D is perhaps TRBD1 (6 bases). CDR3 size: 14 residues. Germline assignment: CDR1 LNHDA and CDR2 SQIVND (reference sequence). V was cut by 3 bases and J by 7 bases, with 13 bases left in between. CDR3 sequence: CASSMNRGQQPQHF. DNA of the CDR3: TGTGCCAGTAGTATGAACCGCGGACAGCAGCCCCAGCATTTT.

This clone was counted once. CDR3 amino acids: CASTRTQGGGETQYF. The CDR3 nucleotides are TGTGCCAGCACCCGGACCCAGGGAGGCGGGGAGACCCAGTACTTC. The chain employs TRBV6-5 and TRBJ2-5, with D possibly matching TRBD2 (6 bases). The ends were cut back, 7 bases at V and 5 bases at J, with 20 bases in the middle. Germline V lookup: CDR1 MNHEY, CDR2 SVGAGI. The CDR3 has 15 amino acids.

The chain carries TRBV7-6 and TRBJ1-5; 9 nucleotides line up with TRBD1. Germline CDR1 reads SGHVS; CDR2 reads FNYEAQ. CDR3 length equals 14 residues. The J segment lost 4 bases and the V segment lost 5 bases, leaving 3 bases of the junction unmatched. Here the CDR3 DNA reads TGTGCCAGCAGCGTTGGGACAGGGAATCAGCCCCAGCATTTT. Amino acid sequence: CASSVGTGNQPQHF.

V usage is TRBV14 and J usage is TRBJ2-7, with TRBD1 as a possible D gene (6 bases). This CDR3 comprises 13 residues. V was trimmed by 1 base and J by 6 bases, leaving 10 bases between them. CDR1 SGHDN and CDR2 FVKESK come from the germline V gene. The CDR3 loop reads CASSQVQGFEQYF. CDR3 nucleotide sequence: TGTGCCAGCAGCCAAGTACAGGGATTCGAGCAGTACTTC.

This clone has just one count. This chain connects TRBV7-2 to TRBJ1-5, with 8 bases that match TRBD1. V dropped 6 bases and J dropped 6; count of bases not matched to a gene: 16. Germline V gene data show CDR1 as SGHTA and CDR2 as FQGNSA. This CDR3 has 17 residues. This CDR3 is CASSPGVDRGYPQPQHF. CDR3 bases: TGTGCCAGCAGTCCAGGGGTTGACAGGGGTTATCCTCAGCCCCAGCATTTT.

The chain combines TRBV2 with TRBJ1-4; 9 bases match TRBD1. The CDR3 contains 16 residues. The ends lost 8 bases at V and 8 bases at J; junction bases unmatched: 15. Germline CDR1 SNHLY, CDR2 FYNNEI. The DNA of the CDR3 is TGTGCCAGCCAGAAGGACAGGGGCTTTTTGGAGGAAAAACTGTTTTTT. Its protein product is CASQKDRGFLEEKLFF.

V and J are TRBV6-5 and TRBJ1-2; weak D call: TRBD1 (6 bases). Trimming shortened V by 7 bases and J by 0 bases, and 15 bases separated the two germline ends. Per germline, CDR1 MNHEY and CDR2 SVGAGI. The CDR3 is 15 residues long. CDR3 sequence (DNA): TGTGCCAGCACCCGGGACACCGCAGCTAACTATGGCTACACCTTC. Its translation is CASTRDTAANYGYTF.

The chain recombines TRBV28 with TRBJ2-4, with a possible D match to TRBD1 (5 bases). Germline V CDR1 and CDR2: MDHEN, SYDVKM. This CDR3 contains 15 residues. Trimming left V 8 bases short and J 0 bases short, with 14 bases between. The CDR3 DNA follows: TGTGCCAGCTTAGGACATGGGTTAGCCAAAAACATTCAGTACTTC. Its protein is CASLGHGLAKNIQYF.